This passage covers 5 T cell receptor beta chains from one sample sequenced in a study of regulatory T cells in long-lasting Graves disease listed by TCRdb under 2021. The time point label corresponds to: newly diagnosed GD, antithyroid drugs for less than 3 months. For both TCR sequencing and RNA sequencing, RNA was extracted from PBMCs in TRIzol. Receptor libraries were prepared by multiplex PCR. Sequenced on an Illumina HiSeq 4000. iRepertoire HTBI primers and Arm-PCR amplification of CDR3 regions were used to construct TCR beta libraries. Using fastp at Q25 and MiXCR, TCRdb reprocessed the public reads and kept productive beta chains. Rows merge per CDR3 protein into single entries with the most common DNA and genes. The sample has 380,000 or so distinct CDR3 sequences on record, 15% to 20% of them singletons. Around 20% of the sample goes to the ten largest clones. The same specimen was also included in a second study, on T cells in Graves' hyperthyroidism and ophthalmopathy.

Sample: peripheral blood mononuclear cells (PBMCs), taken at new diagnosis, from a patient treated with antithyroid drugs. The source of these receptors is a woman aged 18-29 years with Graves disease. Donor details come from another sample of the same person, matched by shared clones.

This clonotype turned up a few times. The rearrangement joins TRBV19 to TRBJ1-2; TRBD1 is a possible D gene (6 bases). Germline values: CDR1 LNHDA, CDR2 SQIVND (reference sequence). Trimming pared 9 bases from V and 7 bases from J, leaving 15 bases between. This CDR3 comprises 12 residues. The CDR3 is CASLNRVGGYTF. The CDR3 DNA follows: TGTGCCAGCCTCAACAGGGTTGGTGGCTACACCTTC. The variable domain in full, with the rest retrieved from reference TRBV19 and TRBJ1-2, is DGGITQSPKYLFRKEGQNVTLSCEQNLNHDAMYWYRQDPGQGLRLIYYSQIVNDFQKGDIAEGYSVSREKKESFPLTVTSAQKNPTAFYLCASLNRVGGYTFGSGTRLTVV.

This clonotype occurred many times. The V and J genes are TRBV27 and TRBJ2-1, with 10 bases aligning to TRBD2. This CDR3 has 13 residues. Germline loops: CDR1 MNHEY, CDR2 SMNVEV (reference sequence). The V and J ends lost 9 bases and 13 bases, in that order; junction bases with no gene match: 12. In DNA, the CDR3 is TGTGCCAGTTGGACTAGCGGACAACTCGGACAGTTCTTC. Protein: CASWTSGQLGQFF.

This clonotype was recorded at least ten times. The chain recombines TRBV11-2 with TRBJ1-4; D gene uncertain. V dropped 0 bases and J dropped 4 bases, with 6 bases sitting between them. In germline, CDR1 is SGHAT, CDR2 FQNNGV. The CDR3 consists of 14 residues. The CDR3 DNA sequence: TGTGCCAGCAGCTTAGACACTCTTAATGAAAAACTGTTTTTT. This codes for CASSLDTLNEKLFF.

This clonotype was counted only a few times. The chain carries TRBV28 and TRBJ1-4, with D perhaps matching TRBD1 (6 bases). Trimming took off 3 bases at V and 6 bases at J, with 14 bases between the two ends. The CDR3 contains 15 residues. From germline, CDR1 is MDHEN and CDR2 SYDVKM. The CDR3: CASSFLQGRDEKLFF. The CDR3 nucleotides are TGTGCCAGCAGTTTTCTACAGGGAAGAGATGAAAAACTGTTTTTT.

The chain is built from TRBV4-3 and TRBJ2-3; tentative D call: TRBD2 (6 bases). Germline CDR1 and CDR2: LGHNA and YSLEER. The CDR3 consists of 17 residues. V was clipped by 2 bases and J by 4 bases, with 19 bases between them. CDR3 loop: CASSQHDGGNLADTQYF. CDR3 nucleotides: TGCGCCAGCAGCCAACACGACGGCGGGAACCTGGCAGATACGCAGTATTTT.